There are a few counts of the clone carrying this T cell receptor (beta chain). The entry originates in a study of beta chain features in type 1 diabetes. The germline gives CDR1 SGHDN, CDR2 FVKESK. This CDR3 region has 15 residues. The ends lost 4 bases at V and 1 base at J; junction bases unmatched: 3. Investigators reverse transcribed all isolated RNA, so they sequenced expressed TCRB transcripts. The protocol was immunoSEQ multiplex PCR, while the TCRdb copy is restricted to in-frame clones and leaves out a portion. The data show 810,000 or so clones, under 20% seen once. The chain couples TRBV14 to TRBJ2-1; 8 positions match TRBD2. The clonotype was recovered from a woman aged 18-29 years in good health. The sample was naive CD4+ T cells from blood. The CDR3 reads CASSLAGLSYNEQFF. CDR3 DNA sequence: TGTGCCAGCAGCCTAGCGGGACTTTCCTACAATGAGCAGTTCTTC.